The 27 T cell receptor beta chains listed next were all sequenced from one sample in a study of post-analysis software for immune sequencing data. The TCR beta cDNA libraries carried unique molecular identifiers. TCRdb re-derived calls from the PCR reads in MiXCR, one entry per CDR3 protein. In the table there are about 770,000 distinct CDR3 sequences, about 45% of which are singletons. Their specific antigens are unknown. Findings of the study overall: The study found TRBV5-6, TRBV5-1 and TRBV20-1 among five TRBV segments more frequent in patients than controls.

The sample comprised blood. These receptor sequences come from a girl between 5 and 17 years old with multiple sclerosis.

The chain uses TRBV12-3 or TRBV12-4 and TRBJ2-7, with D perhaps matching TRBD1 (5 bases). Judging by the DNA end, TRBJ2-5 fits better; the J call may be wrong. The CDR3 totals 15 residues. The CDR3 protein is CASSLSGKGKETQYF. In DNA, the CDR3 is TGTGCCAGCAGTTTGAGTGGGAAGGGGAAAGAGACCCAGTACTTC.

The CDR3: CASSEEGAVQETQYF. CDR3 in DNA: TGTGCCAGCAGTGAAGAAGGGGCGGTACAAGAGACCCAGTACTTC. The chain employs TRBV6-1 and TRBJ2-5; the D gene is possibly TRBD1 (5 bases). In germline, CDR1 is MNHNS, CDR2 SASEGT. The CDR3 is 15 amino acids. V was pared by 1 base and J by 2 bases, with 11 bases between.

This clonotype was seen only a few times. The CDR3 spells CASTPGENIQYF. The CDR3 nucleotides are TGTGCCAGCACTCCGGGGGAAAACATTCAGTACTTC. This chain uses TRBV25-1 with TRBJ2-4; weak D call: TRBD2 (6 bases). The CDR3 runs to 12 residues. V shed 7 bases and J shed 5 bases, with 9 bases lying between them. Germline V lookup: CDR1 MGHDK, CDR2 SYGVNS.

The rearrangement links TRBV20-1 to TRBJ2-5; 8 bases map to TRBD2. CDR1 is DFQATT and CDR2 is SNEGSKA in the germline V gene (reference sequence). Trimming removed 3 bases from V and 6 bases from J; junction bases left unmatched: 3. CDR3 length: 12 amino acids. This CDR3 is CSARVAGQTQYF. The CDR3 nucleotides are TGCAGTGCTAGGGTAGCGGGACAGACCCAGTACTTC.

The genes are TRBV7-2 and TRBJ2-6; D ambiguous. Germline lookup yields CDR1 SGHTA and CDR2 FQGNSA. The CDR3 extends over 16 amino acids. Trimming left V 5 bases short and J 4 bases short, with 15 bases between. CDR3 residues: CASSPVVGVGANVLTF. The CDR3 region has the DNA TGTGCCAGCAGCCCAGTGGTTGGGGTGGGGGCCAACGTCCTGACTTTC.

V usage is TRBV20-1 and J usage is TRBJ2-1, with 7 bases aligning to TRBD2. Germline-derived CDR1 and CDR2 are DFQATT and SNEGSKA (reference sequence). V was clipped by 0 bases and J by 6 bases; unmatched bases: 11. The length of the CDR3 is 16 residues. The CDR3 is CSARDLKTSSRNEQFF. CDR3 DNA: TGCAGTGCTAGAGACCTCAAGACTAGCAGTCGCAATGAGCAGTTCTTC.

The gene calls are TRBV19 and TRBJ2-7; D is unclear. There are 13 residues in the CDR3. Trimming cost V 3 bases and J 7 bases, with 13 bases left between them. CDR1 and CDR2 (germline): LNHDA, SQIVND (reference sequence). The CDR3 sequence is CASSITLGQEQYF. DNA for the CDR3: TGTGCCAGTAGTATCACCCTAGGTCAGGAGCAGTACTTC.

V and J are TRBV28 and TRBJ2-7; tentatively, D is TRBD2 (5 bases). The better agreement between TRBJ2-5 and the DNA end casts doubt on the J call. The length of the CDR3 is 14 residues. CDR1 is MDHEN, CDR2 SYDVKM, per germline. This chain's CDR3 is CASSFQRRGETQYF. CDR3 DNA sequence: TGTGCCAGCAGTTTCCAAAGACGGGGAGAGACCCAGTACTTC.

This chain uses TRBV5-4 with TRBJ2-7; 11 bases align to TRBD2. Germline CDR1 and CDR2: SGHNT and YYREEE (reference sequence). This CDR3 is 15 amino acids long. With 3 bases clipped from V and 4 bases from J, the junction kept 6 bases outside the gene matches. This CDR3 is CASSSSLAGDYEQYF. CDR3 in DNA: TGTGCCAGCAGCTCGTCACTAGCGGGAGATTACGAGCAGTACTTC.

The CDR3 is CASSLPQPSGRAGKAYNEQFF. For the CDR3, the DNA is TGTGCCAGCAGCTTACCGCAACCTAGCGGGAGGGCCGGTAAGGCCTACAATGAGCAGTTCTTC. V and J are TRBV7-2 and TRBJ2-1, with TRBD2 matching over 12 bases. V gave up 2 bases and J gave up 2 bases; unmatched junction bases: 16. The CDR3 consists of 21 residues. Germline CDR1 and CDR2: SGHTA and FQGNSA.

The genes are TRBV20-1 and TRBJ2-3; 15 bases align to TRBD2. The CDR3 has 18 residues. Per germline, CDR1 DFQATT and CDR2 SNEGSKA (reference sequence). The V gene end was trimmed by 6 bases and the J gene end by 7 bases; junction bases not matched to a gene: 17. The CDR3 DNA is TGCAGTGCCAATACGAATGCCGGACTAGCGGGAGGGCCGTATACGCAGTATTTT. Protein product: CSANTNAGLAGGPYTQYF.

V gene TRBV7-9 combines with J gene TRBJ2-3; no definite D call. V was trimmed by 5 bases and J by 5 bases, leaving 5 bases between them. Germline V CDR1 and CDR2: SEHNR, FQNEAQ (reference sequence). The CDR3 loop spans 11 amino acids. CDR3 region: CASSAEDTQYF. In nucleotides, the CDR3 is TGTGCCAGCAGCGCGGAAGATACGCAGTATTTT.

The chain recombines TRBV6-5 with TRBJ1-2; D may be TRBD1 (5 bases). Germline V gene data show CDR1 as MNHEY and CDR2 as SVGAGI. The CDR3 covers 14 residues. The V and J ends lost 6 bases and 6 bases respectively, with 17 bases between them. CDR3 sequence (DNA): TGTGCCAGCAGGACGGGTGAGGGGTACCATGGCTACACCTTC. Its protein is CASRTGEGYHGYTF.

The rearrangement uses TRBV7-2 and TRBJ2-5; maybe TRBD2 (7 bases). The germline V gene encodes CDR1 SGHTA and CDR2 FQGNSA. The CDR3 loop spans 16 amino acids. Between the trimmed V and J ends, which lost 5 bases and 3 bases, there was a span of 19 bases. DNA for the CDR3: TGTGCCAGCAGCCCCCTCGGGGGGCTTAGGGAAGAGACCCAGTACTTC. The encoded protein is CASSPLGGLREETQYF.

This sequence joins TRBV6-6 and TRBJ2-3, with a tentative D call TRBD2 (5 bases). Germline V gene sequence: CDR1 MNHNY, CDR2 SVGAGI (reference sequence). This CDR3 comprises 15 residues. Trimming pared 0 bases from V and 4 bases from J, leaving 11 bases between. CDR3 region: CASSYSSGWADTQYF. The DNA for the CDR3 is TGTGCCAGCAGTTACTCGTCGGGGTGGGCAGATACGCAGTATTTT.

The table lists this clonotype with a few counts. V and J are TRBV4-2 and TRBJ2-1, with TRBD2 matching over 8 bases. CDR3 size: 16 residues. Germline lookup yields CDR1 LGHNA and CDR2 YNFKEQ. J lost 9 bases, V lost 0 bases, and 10 bases had no gene match. The chain's CDR3 is CASSQEVASGFTEQFF. CDR3 nucleotides: TGTGCCAGCAGCCAAGAAGTCGCTAGCGGGTTCACTGAGCAGTTCTTC.

The CDR3 is CASSPNRGGNYGYTF. CDR3 sequence (DNA): TGTGCCAGCAGTCCAAACAGGGGGGGGAACTATGGCTACACCTTC. V is TRBV27 and J is TRBJ1-2; 8 bases line up with TRBD1. With V trimmed by 5 bases and J by 2 bases, 7 bases remained unmatched. The CDR3 consists of 15 residues. CDR1 and CDR2 from the germline V gene are MNHEY and SMNVEV (reference sequence).

This clonotype was picked up a small number of times. The V gene is TRBV28, the J gene TRBJ1-5; TRBD1 agrees at 9 bases. V lost 8 bases and J lost 0; bases outside the gene matches: 11. Germline CDR1 reads MDHEN; CDR2 reads SYDVKM. The CDR3 is 17 residues long. In DNA form, the CDR3 reads TGTGCCAGCGCTTGGGACAGGGTGTATTCTAGCAATCAGCCCCAGCATTTT. Amino acids: CASAWDRVYSSNQPQHF.

This rearrangement joins TRBV6-6 to TRBJ2-7; unclear D gene. The germline V gene encodes CDR1 MNHNY and CDR2 SVGAGI (reference sequence). Trimming took off 7 bases at V and 4 bases at J, with 14 bases between the two ends. The CDR3 extends over 13 amino acids. The CDR3 region has the DNA TGTGCCAGCACCATCGGTCCTCCTTACGAGCAGTACTTC. It translates to CASTIGPPYEQYF.

V and J are TRBV20-1 and TRBJ2-4, with 9 bases identical to TRBD2. CDR1 and CDR2 from the germline V gene are DFQATT and SNEGSKA (reference sequence). This CDR3 is built from 14 residues. The junction had 13 bases not matched to a gene; V was cut back by 3 bases and J by 13 bases. The CDR3: CSASALGLAYKQYF. The CDR3 DNA follows: TGCAGTGCTAGTGCTTTGGGACTAGCCTACAAGCAGTACTTC.

This clonotype occurred many times. The chain couples TRBV20-1 to TRBJ1-2; possible D gene TRBD1, 6 bases. Deletions cut 2 bases from V and 6 bases from J, with 16 bases between. CDR3 length equals 14 residues. Germline CDR1 and CDR2: DFQATT and SNEGSKA (reference sequence). The CDR3, as DNA: TGCAGTGCTAGACAACAGGGAGTCGAGGATGGCTACACCTTC. Translated, it gives CSARQQGVEDGYTF.

The CDR3 nucleotides read TGTGCCAGCAGTTATGGGGGGTTGGGGGGCTACGAGCAGTACTTC. Protein product: CASSYGGLGGYEQYF. The chain couples TRBV12-3 or TRBV12-4 to TRBJ2-7; a weak D match, TRBD2 (6 bases). The CDR3 extends over 15 amino acids. With 4 bases removed from V and 3 bases from J, the gap between germline ends came to 16 bases.

This clonotype was detected once. This chain links TRBV7-8 with TRBJ2-3, with 8 bases that match TRBD2. Germline V gives CDR1 SGHVS, CDR2 FQNEAQ. The CDR3 contains 20 residues. After removal of 1 base from V and 1 base from J, the junction contained 16 bases not matched to a gene. The CDR3 nucleotides are TGTGCCAGCAGCTTAGGAGACCCAGCGGGAGCCCTTGGGGGCACAGATACGCAGTATTTT. It codes for CASSLGDPAGALGGTDTQYF. The full variable domain, completed using reference TRBV7-8 and TRBJ2-3, is GAGVSQSPRYKVAKRGQDVALRCDPISGHVSLFWYQQALGQGPEFLTYFQNEAQLDKSGLPSDRFFAERPEGSVSTLKIQRTQQEDSAVYLCASSLGDPAGALGGTDTQYFGPGTRLTVL.

The chain recombines TRBV3-1 with TRBJ2-4; a weak D match, TRBD1 (6 bases). Germline V gives CDR1 LGHDT, CDR2 YNNKEL (reference sequence). V lost 0 bases, J lost 0 bases, and 15 bases lay in between. There are 18 residues in the CDR3. CDR3 amino acids: CASSQDQWTELAKNIQYF. CDR3 sequence (DNA): TGTGCCAGCAGCCAAGATCAGTGGACAGAACTAGCCAAAAACATTCAGTACTTC. Supplemented by reference TRBV3-1 and TRBJ2-4, the full variable domain reads DTAVSQTPKYLVTQMGNDKSIKCEQNLGHDTMYWYKQDSKKFLKIMFSYNNKELIINETVPNRFSPKSPDKAHLNLHINSLELGDSAVYFCASSQDQWTELAKNIQYFGAGTRLSVL.

About this clonotype: The junction departs from the called germline gene at one end, perhaps through a read error. The chain uses TRBV6-1 and TRBJ2-7; 7 bases match TRBD2. TRBJ2-5 matches the DNA end more closely, so the J call is doubtful. This CDR3 is built from 16 residues. Germline V gene lookup returns CDR1 MNHNS and CDR2 SASEGT. The CDR3 region is CASREGLALGQGTQYF. As DNA, the CDR3 is TGTGCCAGTAGGGAGGGGTTAGCCCTGGGGCAAGGGACCCAGTACTTC.

On this clonotype itself: The junction departs from germline at one end; a sequencing error may be responsible. The V call is TRBV7-9, the J call TRBJ1-2; maybe TRBD1 (5 bases). The length of the CDR3 is 13 residues. Germline CDR1 and CDR2: SEHNR and FQNEAQ (reference sequence). CDR3 in amino acids: CTSSSDSLYGYTF. DNA of the CDR3: TGTACCAGCAGCTCCGACAGCCTCTATGGCTACACCTTC.

The rearrangement links TRBV7-9 to TRBJ1-1; D ambiguous. V shed 1 base and J shed 13 bases, with 16 bases lying between them. The CDR3 length is 13 residues. Germline V CDR1 and CDR2: SEHNR, FQNEAQ (reference sequence). CDR3 in amino acids: CASSLVEGPAGFF. DNA for the CDR3: TGTGCCAGCAGCTTAGTGGAGGGCCCCGCTGGTTTCTTT.